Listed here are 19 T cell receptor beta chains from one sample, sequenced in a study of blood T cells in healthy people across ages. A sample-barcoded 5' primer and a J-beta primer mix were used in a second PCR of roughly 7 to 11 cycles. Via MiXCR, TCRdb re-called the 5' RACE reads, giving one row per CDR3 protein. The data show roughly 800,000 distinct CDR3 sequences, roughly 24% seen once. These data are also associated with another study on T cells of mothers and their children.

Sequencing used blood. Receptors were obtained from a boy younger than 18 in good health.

The CDR3 DNA sequence: TGCAGTGCTAGAGGGGGGGTTTACAATGAGCAGTTCTTC. Translated, it gives CSARGGVYNEQFF. The chain uses TRBV20-1 and TRBJ2-1; D is perhaps TRBD2 (6 bases). The V end was cut by 1 base, the J end by 4 bases, with 8 bases between. The germline V gene has CDR1 DFQATT and CDR2 SNEGSKA (reference sequence). This CDR3 is built from 13 residues.

Here the CDR3 DNA reads TGTGCCTGGGCGGACAGGGCCGAAAAACTGTTTTTT. Its translation is CAWADRAEKLFF. The chain recombines TRBV30 with TRBJ1-4, with 8 nucleotides matching TRBD1. The CDR3 has 12 residues. CDR1 is GTSNPN and CDR2 is SVGIG in the germline V gene (reference sequence). Germline trimming cut 5 bases from V and 8 bases from J; bases unmatched to any gene: 4.

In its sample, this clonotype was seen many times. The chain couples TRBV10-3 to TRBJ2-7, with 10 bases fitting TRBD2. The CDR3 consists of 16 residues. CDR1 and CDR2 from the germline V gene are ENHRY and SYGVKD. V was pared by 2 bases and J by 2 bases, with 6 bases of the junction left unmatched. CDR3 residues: CAISEGLADLTYEQYF. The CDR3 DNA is TGTGCCATCAGTGAGGGACTAGCGGACCTAACCTACGAGCAGTACTTC.

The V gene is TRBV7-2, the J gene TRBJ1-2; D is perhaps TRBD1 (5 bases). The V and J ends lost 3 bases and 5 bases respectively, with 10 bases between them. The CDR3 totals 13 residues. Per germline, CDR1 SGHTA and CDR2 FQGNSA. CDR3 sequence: CASSFRRGYGYTF. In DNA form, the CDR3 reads TGTGCCAGCAGCTTCCGTCGGGGGTATGGCTACACCTTC.

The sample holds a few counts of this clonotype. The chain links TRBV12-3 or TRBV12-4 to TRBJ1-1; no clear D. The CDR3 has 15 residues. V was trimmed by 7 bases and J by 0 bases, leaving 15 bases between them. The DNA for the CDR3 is TGTGCCAGCAACGTTTTCGGCGGGGTGAACACTGAAGCTTTCTTT. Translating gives CASNVFGGVNTEAFF.

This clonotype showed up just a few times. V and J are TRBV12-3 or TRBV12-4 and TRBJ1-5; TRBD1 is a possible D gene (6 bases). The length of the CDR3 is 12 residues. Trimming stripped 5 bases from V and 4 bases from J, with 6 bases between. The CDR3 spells CASSDRNQPQHF. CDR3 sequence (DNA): TGTGCCAGCAGTGACAGGAATCAGCCCCAGCATTTT.

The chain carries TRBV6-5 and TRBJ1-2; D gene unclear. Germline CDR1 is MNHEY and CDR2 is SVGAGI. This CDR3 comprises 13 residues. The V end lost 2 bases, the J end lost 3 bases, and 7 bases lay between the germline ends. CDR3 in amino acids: CASSYGEDYGYTF. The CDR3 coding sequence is TGTGCCAGCAGTTACGGGGAAGACTATGGCTACACCTTC.

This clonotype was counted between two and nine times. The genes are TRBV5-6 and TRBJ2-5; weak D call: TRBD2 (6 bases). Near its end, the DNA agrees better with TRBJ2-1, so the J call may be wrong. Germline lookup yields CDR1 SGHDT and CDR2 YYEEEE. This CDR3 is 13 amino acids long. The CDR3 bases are TGTGCCAGCAGCTTGAGATGGCGGGGCGAGCAGTTCTTC. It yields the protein CASSLRWRGEQFF.

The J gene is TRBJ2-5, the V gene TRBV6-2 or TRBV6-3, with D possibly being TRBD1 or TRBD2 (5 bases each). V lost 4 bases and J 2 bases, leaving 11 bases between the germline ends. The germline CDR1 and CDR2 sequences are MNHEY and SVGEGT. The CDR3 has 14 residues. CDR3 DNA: TGTGCCAGCAGTTCCCGGGACGCTCAAGAGACCCAGTACTTC. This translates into CASSSRDAQETQYF.

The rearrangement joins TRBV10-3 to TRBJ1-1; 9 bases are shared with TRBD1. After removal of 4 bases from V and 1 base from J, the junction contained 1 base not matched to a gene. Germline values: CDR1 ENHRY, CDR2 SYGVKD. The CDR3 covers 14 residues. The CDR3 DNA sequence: TGTGCCATCAGTGCGGGACAGGGGAACACTGAAGCTTTCTTT. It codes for CAISAGQGNTEAFF.

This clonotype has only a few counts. This CDR3 is CAWSTTGDGGYTF. DNA for the CDR3: TGTGCCTGGAGTACGACAGGGGACGGGGGCTACACCTTC. The gene calls are TRBV30 and TRBJ1-2; 8 positions agree with TRBD1. Per the germline V gene, CDR1 is GTSNPN and CDR2 is SVGIG (reference sequence). There are 13 residues in the CDR3. Trimming removed 2 bases from V and 8 bases from J; junction bases left unmatched: 7.

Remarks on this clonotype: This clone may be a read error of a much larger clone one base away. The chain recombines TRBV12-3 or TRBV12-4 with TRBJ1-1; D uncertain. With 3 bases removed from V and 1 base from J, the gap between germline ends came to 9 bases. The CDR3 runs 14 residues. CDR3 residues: CASSFGSTNTEAFF. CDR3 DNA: TGTGCCAGCAGTTTTGGCAGTACGAACACTGAAGCTTTCTTT.

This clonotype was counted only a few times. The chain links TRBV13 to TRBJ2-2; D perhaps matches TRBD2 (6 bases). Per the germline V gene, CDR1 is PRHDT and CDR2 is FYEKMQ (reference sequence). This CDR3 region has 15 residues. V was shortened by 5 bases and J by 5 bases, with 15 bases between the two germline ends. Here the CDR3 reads CASSPLTRGTGELFF. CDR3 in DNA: TGTGCCAGCAGCCCACTGACTAGAGGGACCGGGGAGCTGTTTTTT.

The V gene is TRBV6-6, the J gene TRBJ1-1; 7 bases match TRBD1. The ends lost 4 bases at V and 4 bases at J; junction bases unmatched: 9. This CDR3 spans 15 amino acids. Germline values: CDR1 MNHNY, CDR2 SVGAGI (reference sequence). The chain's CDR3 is CASSFLTGSSTEAFF. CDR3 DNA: TGTGCCAGCAGTTTTTTGACAGGGTCGAGCACTGAAGCTTTCTTT.

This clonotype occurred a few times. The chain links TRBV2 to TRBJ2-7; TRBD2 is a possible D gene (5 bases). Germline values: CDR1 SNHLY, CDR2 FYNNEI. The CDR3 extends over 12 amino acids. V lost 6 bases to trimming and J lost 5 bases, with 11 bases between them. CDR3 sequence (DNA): TGTGCCAGCAGGCCCGCCGGGGACGAGCAGTACTTC. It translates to CASRPAGDEQYF. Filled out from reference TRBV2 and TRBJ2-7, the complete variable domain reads EPEVTQTPSHQVTQMGQEVILRCVPISNHLYFYWYRQILGQKVEFLVSFYNNEISEKSEIFDDQFSVERPDGSNFTLKIRSTKLEDSAMYFCASRPAGDEQYFGPGTRLTVT.

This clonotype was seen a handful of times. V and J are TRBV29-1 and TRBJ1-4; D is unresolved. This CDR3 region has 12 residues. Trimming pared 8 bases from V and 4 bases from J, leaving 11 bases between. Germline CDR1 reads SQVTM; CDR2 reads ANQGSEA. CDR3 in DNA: TGCAGCTGGAAGTCGGATAATGAAAAACTGTTTTTT. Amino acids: CSWKSDNEKLFF.

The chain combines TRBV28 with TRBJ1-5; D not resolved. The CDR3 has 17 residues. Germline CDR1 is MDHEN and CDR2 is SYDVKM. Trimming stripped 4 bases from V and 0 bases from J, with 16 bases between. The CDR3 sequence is CASSSSSFGVSNQPQHF. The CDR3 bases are TGTGCCAGCAGTTCATCCTCTTTCGGGGTTAGCAATCAGCCCCAGCATTTT.

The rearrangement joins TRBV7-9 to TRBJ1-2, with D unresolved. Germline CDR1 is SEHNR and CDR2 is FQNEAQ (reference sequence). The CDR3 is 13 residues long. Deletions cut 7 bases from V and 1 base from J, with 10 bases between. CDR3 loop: CASTPGVNYGYTF. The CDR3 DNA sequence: TGTGCCAGCACCCCCGGGGTTAACTATGGCTACACCTTC.

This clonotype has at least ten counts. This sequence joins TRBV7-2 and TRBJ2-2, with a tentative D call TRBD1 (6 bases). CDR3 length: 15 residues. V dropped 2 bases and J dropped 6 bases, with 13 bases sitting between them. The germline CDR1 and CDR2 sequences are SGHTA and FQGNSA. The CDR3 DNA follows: TGTGCCAGCAGCTTAAGGGAACAGGGTCCCGGGGAGCTGTTTTTT. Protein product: CASSLREQGPGELFF.